Listed here are 22 T cell receptor beta chains from one sample, sequenced in a study of T-cell memory formation after mild COVID-19. TCRdb reprocessed the 5' RACE reads via MiXCR and lists one record per CDR3 protein. Seen here are some 46,000 distinct CDR3 sequences, approximately 7% observed once, and the top ten hold roughly 0.79%. Source material: PBMCs or a T cell subset sorted from them (not recorded which). Every receptor here comes from an adult who had mild COVID-19 (a few samples of this study predate the infection). Cell type and time point are not known.

This clonotype occurred a few times. The chain combines TRBV11-2 with TRBJ2-7, with 8 bases aligning to TRBD1. CDR3 size: 15 residues. J was trimmed by 2 bases and V by 1 base; bases with no gene match: 4. Germline CDR1 and CDR2: SGHAT and FQNNGV. The CDR3: CASSLGATGAYEQYF. CDR3 coding DNA: TGTGCCAGCAGCTTAGGGGCGACAGGGGCCTACGAGCAGTACTTC.

This clonotype was recorded at least ten times. V gene TRBV12-3 or TRBV12-4 combines with J gene TRBJ2-7; TRBD1 aligns across 7 bases. Trimming removed 4 bases from V and 2 bases from J; junction bases left unmatched: 11. The CDR3 runs 16 residues. For the CDR3, the DNA is TGTGCCAGCAGTTCTACCCGACAGGGCTTCACCTACGAGCAGTACTTC. This encodes CASSSTRQGFTYEQYF.

V and J are TRBV20-1 and TRBJ1-2; possible D gene TRBD1, 5 bases. The CDR3 length is 12 residues. Germline-derived CDR1 and CDR2 are DFQATT and SNEGSKA (reference sequence). V lost 4 bases and J 6 bases, leaving 12 bases between the germline ends. Here the CDR3 DNA reads TGCAGTGCTAATGGGGGGAGGGATGGCTACACCTTC. This translates into CSANGGRDGYTF.

The table lists this clonotype with many counts. V is TRBV4-3 and J is TRBJ2-1; D possibly corresponds to TRBD1 (6 bases). Per germline, CDR1 LGHNA and CDR2 YSLEER. The CDR3 length is 14 residues. Trimming removed 5 bases from V and 8 bases from J, with 16 bases in between. As DNA, the CDR3 is TGCGCCAGCAGCGACAGAAGGGGGACCGATGAGCAGTTCTTC. Its translation: CASSDRRGTDEQFF.

This clonotype was detected many times. The V and J genes are TRBV12-3 or TRBV12-4 and TRBJ2-1, with TRBD1 matching over 8 bases. The CDR3 has 15 amino acids. With 6 bases clipped from V and 6 bases from J, the junction kept 10 bases outside the gene matches. The CDR3 DNA sequence: TGTGCCAGCAGCCCCCGACAGGGGAGGTCCAATGAGCAGTTCTTC. It encodes CASSPRQGRSNEQFF.

This clonotype was recorded at least ten times. CDR3 in DNA: TGTGCCAGCAGCTTATTCGGGGGAGTCGAGCAGTACTTC. Its translation is CASSLFGGVEQYF. V usage is TRBV7-2 and J usage is TRBJ2-7, with TRBD2 as a possible D gene (6 bases). CDR3 size: 13 residues. The germline V and J ends were trimmed by 2 bases and 6 bases, with 11 bases remaining between them. CDR1 SGHTA and CDR2 FQGNSA come from the germline V gene. Together with reference TRBV7-2 and TRBJ2-7, the CDR3 gives the full variable domain: GAGVSQSPSNKVTEKGKDVELRCDPISGHTALYWYRQSLGQGLEFLIYFQGNSAPDKSGLPSDRFSAERTGGSVSTLTIQRTQQEDSAVYLCASSLFGGVEQYFGPGTRLTVT.

This clonotype was found many times. The CDR3: CASSYGQWASGANVLTF. The CDR3 DNA reads TGTGCCAGCAGTTACGGACAGTGGGCCTCTGGGGCCAACGTCCTGACTTTC. The chain uses TRBV6-6 and TRBJ2-6; the D gene is possibly TRBD1 (6 bases). CDR1 and CDR2 from the germline V gene are MNHNY and SVGAGI (reference sequence). This CDR3 has 17 residues. Trimming shortened V by 2 bases and J by 0 bases, and 11 bases separated the two germline ends.

This clonotype was detected ten times or more. The V and J genes are TRBV11-2 and TRBJ2-4, with D perhaps matching TRBD1 or TRBD2 (5 bases each). In germline, CDR1 is SGHAT, CDR2 FQNNGV. V lost 5 bases to trimming and J lost 7 bases, with 21 bases between them. This CDR3 contains 16 residues. CDR3: CASSALPGPTSNIQYF. In DNA, the CDR3 is TGTGCCAGCAGCGCTCTGCCGGGACCCACCTCCAACATTCAGTACTTC.

This clonotype occurred many times. The rearrangement uses TRBV6-2 or TRBV6-3 and TRBJ2-4; TRBD2 matches 7 bases. From germline, CDR1 is MNHEY and CDR2 SVGEGT. CDR3 length: 13 residues. Trimming cost V 8 bases and J 13 bases; bases outside gene matches: 14. CDR3 residues: CASGGGNGRPQYF. The DNA of the CDR3 is TGTGCCAGCGGGGGGGGAAACGGCAGGCCACAGTACTTC.

This clonotype was observed many times. The V and J genes are TRBV7-2 and TRBJ2-5, with D perhaps TRBD2 (6 bases). Germline V lookup: CDR1 SGHTA, CDR2 FQGNSA. The length of the CDR3 is 14 residues. V was pared by 4 bases and J by 5 bases, with 14 bases between. CDR3 region: CASSSTGVGETQYF. The CDR3 bases are TGTGCCAGCAGCTCCACGGGGGTCGGGGAGACCCAGTACTTC.

This clonotype was seen a few times. V gene TRBV29-1 combines with J gene TRBJ1-1; D unresolved. This CDR3 has 11 amino acids. V lost 7 bases, J lost 0 bases, and 6 bases lay in between. The germline V gene encodes CDR1 SQVTM and CDR2 ANQGSEA. The CDR3 here is CSADLNTEAFF. The CDR3 DNA sequence: TGCAGCGCCGACTTGAACACTGAAGCTTTCTTT.

This clonotype was seen only a few times. The gene calls are TRBV15 and TRBJ1-5; D might be TRBD1 (5 bases). CDR3 length equals 17 residues. Trimming left V 1 base short and J 0 bases short, with 13 bases between. Per germline, CDR1 LNHNV and CDR2 YYDKDF (reference sequence). CDR3: CATSRARGTNSNQPQHF. The CDR3 DNA follows: TGTGCCACCAGCAGAGCCCGGGGGACTAATAGCAATCAGCCCCAGCATTTT.

The rearrangement uses TRBV6-5 and TRBJ2-4; TRBD1 or TRBD2 may be the D gene (6 bases each). The CDR3 loop spans 14 amino acids. Germline CDR1 is MNHEY and CDR2 is SVGAGI. V was clipped by 10 bases and J by 0 bases, with 13 bases between them. The CDR3 reads CATTGGLAKNIQYF. The DNA for the CDR3 is TGTGCCACCACCGGGGGCCTAGCCAAAAACATTCAGTACTTC.

This clonotype was observed at least ten times. The CDR3 reads CASSFTLSTDTQYF. CDR3 nucleotides: TGTGCCAGCAGTTTCACACTCAGCACAGATACGCAGTATTTT. J is TRBJ2-3 and V is TRBV12-3 or TRBV12-4; D gene unclear. V was shortened by 3 bases and J by 0 bases, with 7 bases between the two germline ends. The CDR3 length is 14 residues.

Remarks on this clonotype: This may be a read error: a much more frequent sequence differs by one nucleotide. The rearrangement links TRBV9 to TRBJ2-3, with 8 bases identical to TRBD2. CDR3 length equals 15 residues. From germline, CDR1 is SGDLS and CDR2 YYNGEE. V was pared by 4 bases and J by 3 bases, with 7 bases of the junction left unmatched. Here the CDR3 DNA reads TGTGCCAGCAGCCCCAGAGGGACTAGAACAGATACGCAGTATTTT. Encoded protein: CASSPRGTRTDTQYF.

This clonotype was detected ten times or more. The rearrangement uses TRBV7-6 and TRBJ2-7; tentative D call: TRBD2 (7 bases). Looked up from germline, CDR1 is SGHVS and CDR2 is FNYEAQ. The CDR3 has 14 amino acids. The ends were cut back, 5 bases at V and 6 bases at J, with 17 bases in the middle. The CDR3, as DNA: TGTGCCAGCAGCCCACAAGGGGGAGGGGGCGAGCAGTACTTC. Amino acid sequence: CASSPQGGGGEQYF.

This clonotype was counted only a few times. The chain recombines TRBV4-2 with TRBJ1-2; 8 bases map to TRBD1. The germline CDR1 and CDR2 sequences are LGHNA and YNFKEQ. V lost 0 bases to trimming and J lost 4 bases; unmatched junction nucleotides: 10. The CDR3 extends over 17 amino acids. In DNA form, the CDR3 reads TGTGCCAGCAGCCAAGAATGGGCAGGGGGCCACTCCTATGGCTACACCTTC. It yields the protein CASSQEWAGGHSYGYTF.

In this sample, this clonotype turned up a few times. The chain couples TRBV5-5 to TRBJ2-2; TRBD2 agrees at 8 bases. The CDR3 loop spans 16 amino acids. CDR1 is SGHKS and CDR2 is YYEKEE in the germline V gene (reference sequence). The J segment lost 2 bases and the V segment lost 4 bases, leaving 7 bases of the junction unmatched. CDR3 in DNA: TGTGCCAGCAGCCCGAGCGGGGGTGAAAACACCGGGGAGCTGTTTTTT. Translation gives CASSPSGGENTGELFF.

This clonotype was recorded at least ten times. This sequence joins TRBV4-3 and TRBJ1-5, with TRBD1 matching over 7 bases. J gave up 7 bases and V 1 base, and 4 bases lay outside the gene matches. This CDR3 is 14 amino acids long. Germline V gives CDR1 LGHNA, CDR2 YSLEER. CDR3 DNA: TGCGCCAGCAGCCAAGGGACAGGAGACCAGCCCCAGCATTTT. Residues: CASSQGTGDQPQHF.

This clonotype was detected ten times or more. The chain links TRBV5-1 to TRBJ2-5; D perhaps matches TRBD2 (6 bases). The V gene's germline CDR1 is SGHRS and CDR2 YFSETQ. The CDR3 runs 17 residues. V lost 0 bases, J lost 3 bases, and 18 bases lay in between. CDR3 sequence (DNA): TGCGCCAGCAGCTTGGGTGACCTAGCGACACTAAAAGAGACCCAGTACTTC. It encodes CASSLGDLATLKETQYF.

V gene TRBV5-6 combines with J gene TRBJ1-2, with a weak D call TRBD1 (5 bases). Germline V lookup: CDR1 SGHDT, CDR2 YYEEEE. Between the trimmed V and J ends, which lost 4 bases and 4 bases, there was a span of 8 bases. The CDR3 length is 12 residues. CDR3 in DNA: TGTGCCAGCAGCCCAGGGTCCTATGGCTACACCTTC. Its protein is CASSPGSYGYTF.

This clonotype was seen at least ten times. The chain is built from TRBV4-3 and TRBJ2-7, with TRBD1 identical over 7 bases. There are 15 residues in the CDR3. Germline lookup yields CDR1 LGHNA and CDR2 YSLEER. With 0 bases clipped from V and 3 bases from J, the junction kept 5 bases outside the gene matches. CDR3 sequence (DNA): TGCGCCAGCAGCCAAGATCTAGACAGGGTCTACGAGCAGTACTTC. Translating gives CASSQDLDRVYEQYF.